Given below is one TCR beta chain in context. These data come from a study of cytomegalovirus exposure and HLA in healthy donors. It was with 60 Vbeta and 13 Jbeta primers that the PCR ran. Produced via immunoSEQ multiplex PCR; TCRdb's table is partial and in-frame only. The specimen's table records about 140,000 clones. The CDR3 totals 14 residues. J lost 6 bases, V lost 6 bases, and 8 bases had no gene match. From germline, CDR1 is MNHNY and CDR2 SVGAGI (reference sequence). The rearrangement links TRBV6-6 to TRBJ2-7; TRBD1 aligns across 10 bases. Sequenced material: PBMCs. The sequence came from a male donor in good health and CMV-seronegative. Here the CDR3 reads CASRAGTGVGEQYF. The CDR3 DNA reads as TGTGCCAGCAGGGCCGGGACAGGGGTGGGCGAGCAGTACTTC.